The 26 T cell receptor beta chains below all came from one sample that was sequenced in a study of blood T cell repertoires in COVID-19. TCRdb's copy holds only in-frame clones and misses some; the assay was immunoSEQ multiplex PCR. The table shows under 250,000 clones, with roughly 80% occurring only once. Sequenced sample: peripheral blood. All receptors come from an elderly man with acute or convalescent COVID-19.

The rearrangement uses TRBV5-4 and TRBJ2-3, with TRBD2 matching over 8 bases. The CDR3 is made up of 17 amino acids. Germline V gene sequence: CDR1 SGHNT, CDR2 YYREEE (reference sequence). V lost 0 bases, J lost 4 bases, and 10 bases stayed unmatched. Here the CDR3 DNA reads TGTGCCAGCAGCTTGGCCCCCCGGGAGGGCCCTTCAGATACGCAGTATTTT. Translating it yields CASSLAPREGPSDTQYF.

V usage is TRBV3-1 (or the pseudogene TRBV3-2) and J usage is TRBJ1-4, with D possibly being TRBD1 (6 bases). This CDR3 has 16 amino acids. Trimming stripped 2 bases from V and 2 bases from J, with 12 bases between. CDR1 LGHDT and CDR2 YNNKEL come from the germline V gene (reference sequence). The CDR3 DNA reads TGTGCCAGCAGCCAACTCGGGGGGCGGACTAATGAAAAACTGTTTTTT. It specifies CASSQLGGRTNEKLFF.

The V gene is TRBV29-1, the J gene TRBJ1-3; D not certain. Germline loops: CDR1 SQVTM, CDR2 ANQGSEA. The CDR3 runs to 12 residues. Trimming took off 3 bases at V and 4 bases at J, with 7 bases between the two ends. This CDR3 is CSVDGGGNTIYF. In DNA, the CDR3 is TGCAGCGTTGACGGCGGAGGAAACACCATATATTTT.

The rearrangement links TRBV19 to TRBJ2-2; 15 bases are a match to TRBD2. There are 18 residues in the CDR3. Germline V CDR1 and CDR2: LNHDA, SQIVND (reference sequence). V lost 7 bases, J lost 1 base, and 7 bases stayed unmatched. CDR3 in DNA: TGTGCCAGTAAAGCGGGACTAGCGGGAGGATTGAACACCGGGGAGCTGTTTTTT. Its translation is CASKAGLAGGLNTGELFF.

V is TRBV28 and J is TRBJ2-2; 11 nucleotides line up with TRBD2. Germline CDR1 and CDR2: MDHEN and SYDVKM. The junction had 6 bases not matched to a gene; V was cut back by 3 bases and J by 0 bases. CDR3 size: 18 residues. CDR3 DNA: TGTGCCAGCAGTTTCCCAACTAGCGGGGGTGCGAACACCGGGGAGCTGTTTTTT. Protein: CASSFPTSGGANTGELFF.

The gene calls are TRBV7-2 and TRBJ1-4, with TRBD1 matching over 8 bases. The germline gives CDR1 SGHTA, CDR2 FQGNSA. Trimming removed 5 bases from V and 6 bases from J; junction bases left unmatched: 8. This CDR3 has 15 residues. The CDR3 spells CASSRHRGSDEKLFF. Here the CDR3 DNA reads TGTGCCAGCAGCCGCCACAGGGGGTCGGATGAAAAACTGTTTTTT.

The chain uses TRBV30 and TRBJ2-3; TRBD1 aligns across 7 bases. V was clipped by 1 base and J by 6 bases; unmatched bases: 7. CDR1 is GTSNPN, CDR2 SVGIG, per germline (reference sequence). The CDR3 consists of 14 residues. The CDR3 sequence is CAWSEGGKADTQYF. The CDR3, as DNA: TGTGCCTGGAGTGAAGGGGGCAAGGCGGATACGCAGTATTTT.

This clone was detected only a few times. This rearrangement joins TRBV10-3 to TRBJ2-7; D unresolved. Germline CDR1 and CDR2: ENHRY and SYGVKD. CDR3 length: 16 residues. Between the trimmed V and J ends, which lost 0 bases and 0 bases, there was a span of 12 bases. CDR3 loop: CAISESEGRSSYEQYF. In nucleotides, the CDR3 is TGTGCCATCAGTGAGTCAGAAGGTAGGAGCTCCTACGAGCAGTACTTC.

The chain employs TRBV19 and TRBJ1-1, with 9 bases fitting TRBD1. Unmatched junction bases numbered 5, after V lost 7 bases and J lost 5 bases. Germline loops: CDR1 LNHDA, CDR2 SQIVND (reference sequence). CDR3 size: 13 residues. The CDR3 sequence: CASTDRGGTEAFF. The CDR3, as DNA: TGTGCCAGTACCGACAGGGGGGGAACTGAAGCTTTCTTT. Full variable domain (rest looked up from reference TRBV19 and TRBJ1-1): DGGITQSPKYLFRKEGQNVTLSCEQNLNHDAMYWYRQDPGQGLRLIYYSQIVNDFQKGDIAEGYSVSREKKESFPLTVTSAQKNPTAFYLCASTDRGGTEAFFGQGTRLTVV.

The chain uses TRBV15 and TRBJ1-5; D is unclear. The CDR3 length is 12 residues. The germline CDR1 and CDR2 sequences are LNHNV and YYDKDF (reference sequence). V gave up 3 bases and J gave up 10 bases, with 10 bases separating them. This chain's CDR3 is CATSRAVEPQHF. The CDR3, as DNA: TGTGCCACCAGCAGGGCCGTCGAACCCCAGCATTTT. Together with reference TRBV15 and TRBJ1-5, the CDR3 gives the full variable domain: DAMVIQNPRYQVTQFGKPVTLSCSQTLNHNVMYWYQQKSSQAPKLLFHYYDKDFNNEADTPDNFQSRRPNTSFCFLDIRSPGLGDTAMYLCATSRAVEPQHFGDGTRLSIL.

The chain combines TRBV27 with TRBJ1-2, with 7 bases identical to TRBD1. Germline V gene sequence: CDR1 MNHEY, CDR2 SMNVEV (reference sequence). After removal of 3 bases from V and 8 bases from J, the junction contained 9 bases not matched to a gene. The CDR3 is made up of 14 amino acids. This CDR3 reads CASSFGGGGRGYTF. As DNA, the CDR3 is TGTGCCAGCAGTTTCGGAGGGGGCGGACGCGGCTACACCTTC.

V usage is TRBV30 and J usage is TRBJ2-7; 11 bases agree with TRBD2. Germline V gives CDR1 GTSNPN, CDR2 SVGIG (reference sequence). The V segment lost 6 bases and the J segment 2 bases; nucleotides outside the gene matches: 12. This CDR3 comprises 16 residues. Here the CDR3 reads CACSGTSGSYPYEQYF. As DNA, the CDR3 is TGTGCCTGCTCCGGGACTAGCGGATCTTATCCCTACGAGCAGTACTTC.

Written as DNA, the CDR3 is TGTGCCAGCACTACAGGGGCGAGAGGAAACACCATATATTTT. This gives the protein CASTTGARGNTIYF. This chain connects TRBV6-5 to TRBJ1-3, with 7 bases fitting TRBD1. CDR1 is MNHEY, CDR2 SVGAGI, per germline. The CDR3 is 14 residues long. V shed 7 bases, J shed 4 bases, and the junction held 7 bases outside the gene matches.

The V gene is TRBV6-6, the J gene TRBJ1-2; perhaps TRBD1 as D (6 bases). The CDR3 runs 14 residues. V dropped 5 bases and J dropped 1 base, with 11 bases sitting between them. Germline assignment: CDR1 MNHNY and CDR2 SVGAGI (reference sequence). This CDR3 is CASSPGVVNYGYTF. DNA for the CDR3: TGTGCCAGCAGTCCAGGGGTCGTTAACTATGGCTACACCTTC.

The V gene is TRBV6-5, the J gene TRBJ2-1; 7 bases are shared with TRBD2. The ends lost 2 bases at V and 12 bases at J; junction bases unmatched: 16. Germline V lookup: CDR1 MNHEY, CDR2 SVGAGI. The CDR3 consists of 16 residues. CDR3 coding DNA: TGTGCCAGCAGTTACGGGAGGGGCGTCCGAGGGCCCCGGCAGTTCTTC. It encodes CASSYGRGVRGPRQFF.

This clone has only one observation. The genes are TRBV24-1 and TRBJ2-2, with 10 bases matching TRBD2. Germline-derived CDR1 and CDR2 are KGHDR and SFDVKD. The CDR3 sequence is 15 residues long. Trimming took 2 bases from V and 6 from J; bases not matched to a gene: 2. The DNA of the CDR3 is TGTGCCACCAGTGATTACCTAGCGGGAGCCGGGGAGCTGTTTTTT. Its translation is CATSDYLAGAGELFF.

The rearrangement joins TRBV28 to TRBJ1-5; D unresolved. Trimming took 4 bases from V and 9 from J, leaving 16 bases between them. The germline V gene encodes CDR1 MDHEN and CDR2 SYDVKM. The CDR3 sequence is 14 residues long. DNA of the CDR3: TGTGCCAGCAGTTCCCCTGGACGGGGATTGCCCCAGCATTTT. Protein sequence: CASSSPGRGLPQHF.

The chain employs TRBV6-5 and TRBJ1-2; a weak D match, TRBD1 (6 bases). V lost 6 bases and J 4 bases, leaving 15 bases between the germline ends. Germline V CDR1 and CDR2: MNHEY, SVGAGI. This CDR3 has 14 residues. CDR3 sequence: CASRVSTGVYGYTF. As DNA, the CDR3 is TGTGCCAGCAGAGTTTCGACAGGAGTCTATGGCTACACCTTC.

The rearrangement uses TRBV25-1 and TRBJ2-3; perhaps TRBD1 as D (6 bases). Germline CDR1 is MGHDK and CDR2 is SYGVNS. The V and J ends lost 6 bases and 7 bases respectively, with 11 bases between them. CDR3 length: 12 amino acids. The CDR3 nucleotides read TGTGCCAGCAGCCCTGGGGACAATACGCAGTATTTT. Encoded protein: CASSPGDNTQYF.

This clone has just a few counts. The chain couples TRBV6-5 to TRBJ1-6; D gene uncertain. The CDR3 is 13 residues long. Germline CDR1 reads MNHEY; CDR2 reads SVGAGI. Trimming cost V 5 bases and J 12 bases, with 14 bases left between them. The CDR3, as DNA: TGTGCCAGCAGTCTCGGGGTCCCCAAACCCCTCCACTTT. This encodes CASSLGVPKPLHF.

The rearrangement joins TRBV30 to TRBJ2-3; 12 positions agree with TRBD2. The CDR3 totals 16 residues. Germline CDR1 is GTSNPN and CDR2 is SVGIG (reference sequence). Unmatched junction bases numbered 7, after V lost 0 bases and J lost 6 bases. For the CDR3, the DNA is TGTGCCTGGAGTGTCCGACTAGCGGGAGTGTCCGATACGCAGTATTTT. Amino acids: CAWSVRLAGVSDTQYF.

This sequence joins TRBV19 and TRBJ1-2; TRBD1 matches at 8 bases. Germline CDR1 LNHDA, CDR2 SQIVND (reference sequence). V was clipped by 5 bases and J by 4 bases; unmatched bases: 9. The CDR3 has 15 residues. The CDR3 loop is CASSFTTGETYGYTF. The CDR3 DNA follows: TGTGCCAGTAGTTTTACGACAGGGGAAACCTATGGCTACACCTTC.

The rearrangement links TRBV4-2 to TRBJ1-4, with D unresolved. V was clipped by 1 base and J by 0 bases, with 12 bases between them. Per the germline V gene, CDR1 is LGHNA and CDR2 is YNFKEQ. The CDR3 length is 17 residues. The CDR3 coding sequence is TGTGCCAGCAGCCAAGGGTCGGCGGTTGCAACTAATGAAAAACTGTTTTTT. Translation: CASSQGSAVATNEKLFF.

The sample holds one count of this clone. The J gene is TRBJ2-5, the V gene TRBV5-5; 7 bases map to TRBD1. CDR3 length: 15 residues. V shed 4 bases, J shed 5 bases, and the junction held 11 bases outside the gene matches. CDR1 SGHKS and CDR2 YYEKEE come from the germline V gene (reference sequence). The CDR3 DNA is TGTGCCAGCAGCCCTCCGAAAGGGGGCAAGGAGACCCAGTACTTC. As protein: CASSPPKGGKETQYF.

A few counts support this clone. V gene TRBV15 combines with J gene TRBJ1-5; 11 positions match TRBD1. The germline V gene encodes CDR1 LNHNV and CDR2 YYDKDF (reference sequence). The CDR3 is 16 amino acids. Trimming removed 0 bases from V and 7 bases from J; junction bases left unmatched: 5. This chain's CDR3 is CATSRDRTGGRQPQHF. The DNA of the CDR3 is TGTGCCACCAGCAGAGATAGGACAGGGGGCCGACAGCCCCAGCATTTT.

The gene calls are TRBV9 and TRBJ2-7, with D maybe TRBD2 (5 bases). The CDR3 contains 16 residues. From germline, CDR1 is SGDLS and CDR2 YYNGEE. Trimming left V 0 bases short and J 2 bases short, with 15 bases between. The DNA for the CDR3 is TGTGCCAGCAGCGTAGCGGCGAAAGCGGCCACCTACGAGCAGTACTTC. Translating it yields CASSVAAKAATYEQYF. Full variable domain (remainder filled in from reference TRBV9 and TRBJ2-7): DSGVTQTPKHLITATGQRVTLRCSPRSGDLSVYWYQQSLDQGLQFLIQYYNGEERAKGNILERFSAQQFPDLHSELNLSSLELGDSALYFCASSVAAKAATYEQYFGPGTRLTVT.